What follows is one TCR beta chain and its context. The antigen is not known. The CDR3 is made up of 16 amino acids. Trimming left V 0 bases short and J 0 bases short, with 11 bases between. The germline V gene has CDR1 DFQATT and CDR2 SNEGSKA (reference sequence). This entry belongs to a study of vaccination and CD4 T cells after COVID-19. With the Oncomine TCR Beta short-read assay, DNA from cultured CD4+ T cells was sequenced. TCRdb itself ran the PCR reads through MiXCR, one entry per CDR3 protein. Among roughly 15,000 distinct CDR3 sequences listed, roughly 50% were seen once. Treatment here: approximately 10-day PBMC culture with coronavirus spike peptide pools or control peptides (ViraFEST assay).

This TCR came from a human donor who had recovered from COVID-19. The V gene is TRBV20-1, the J gene TRBJ2-2; maybe TRBD2 (6 bases). Material for sequencing was CD4+ T cells from blood, cultured in vitro. In DNA, the CDR3 is TGCAGTGCTAGAGATCGGCGGGGCGCGAACACCGGGGAGCTGTTTTTT. Amino acids: CSARDRRGANTGELFF.